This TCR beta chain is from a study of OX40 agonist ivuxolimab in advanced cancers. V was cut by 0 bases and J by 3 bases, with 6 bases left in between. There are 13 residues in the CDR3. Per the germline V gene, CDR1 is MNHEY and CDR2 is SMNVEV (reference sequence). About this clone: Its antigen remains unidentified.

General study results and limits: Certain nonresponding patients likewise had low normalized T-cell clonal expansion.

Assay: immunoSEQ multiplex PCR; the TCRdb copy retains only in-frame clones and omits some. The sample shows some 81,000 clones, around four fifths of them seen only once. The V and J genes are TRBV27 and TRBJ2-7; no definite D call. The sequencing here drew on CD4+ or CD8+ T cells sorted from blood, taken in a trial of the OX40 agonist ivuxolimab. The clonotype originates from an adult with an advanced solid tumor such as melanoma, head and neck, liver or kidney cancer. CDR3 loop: CASSLSRSYEQYF. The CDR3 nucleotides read TGTGCCAGCAGTTTATCGCGCAGCTACGAGCAGTACTTC.